This T cell receptor (beta chain) is from a study of monozygotic twins with inflammatory bowel disease. TCRdb re-called the 5' RACE reads and catalogs CDR3 proteins one per entry, DNA excluded. The sample data list 200,000 to 250,000 distinct CDR3 sequences. The authors isolated total RNA from whole blood without sorting T cells. This CDR3 has 13 residues. Germline V lookup: CDR1 DFQATT, CDR2 SNEGSKA (reference sequence). This sequence was found in a human donor with ulcerative colitis or Crohn's disease, or a healthy co-twin of an affected twin (not recorded which). This sequence joins TRBV20-1 and TRBJ1-3. The sample comprised blood. The CDR3 here is CSARPNSGNTIYF.